A single sample is the source of the 17 T cell receptor beta chains below, sequenced in a study of T-cell reconstitution after alpha-beta-depleted transplantation in children. Preparing the TCRbeta library involved the use of unique molecular identifiers. TCRdb re-called the PCR reads with MiXCR, one entry per CDR3 protein. The table lists roughly 790,000 distinct CDR3 sequences, around 15% of them singletons. The sample in question was PBMCs, mostly from graft donor cells, obtained 360 days after TCRalphabeta/CD19-depleted stem cell transplant. These receptors originate from a male patient aged 10 to 17 who had a stem cell transplant for acute lymphoblastic leukemia, so the T cells may come from the graft donor.

This clonotype was observed a handful of times. The chain joins TRBV5-1 to TRBJ2-7, with D perhaps TRBD2 (6 bases). Germline CDR1 is SGHRS and CDR2 is YFSETQ. The CDR3 extends over 13 amino acids. Trimming took off 0 bases at V and 6 bases at J, with 10 bases between the two ends. The CDR3 nucleotides read TGCGCCAGCAGCTTGGATCTGGGGGGCGAGCAGTACTTC. Translated: CASSLDLGGEQYF.

This clonotype has just a few counts. The V gene is TRBV29-1, the J gene TRBJ2-3, with D perhaps matching TRBD1 (6 bases). V lost 4 bases, J lost 6 bases, and 14 bases lay in between. The CDR3 sequence is 13 residues long. Germline V gene sequence: CDR1 SQVTM, CDR2 ANQGSEA. In nucleotides, the CDR3 is TGCAGCGTTGCACAGGGTGTGGTGGATACGCAGTATTTT. This gives the protein CSVAQGVVDTQYF.

The J gene is TRBJ2-1, the V gene TRBV7-6, with 13 positions matching TRBD2. CDR1 SGHVS and CDR2 FNYEAQ come from the germline V gene. The CDR3 extends over 18 amino acids. Trimming at V came to 1 base and at J to 7 bases, leaving 10 bases not matched to a gene. Written as DNA, the CDR3 is TGTGCCAGCAGCTTAGAACTAGCGGGAGGGGGTATTTGGAATGAGCAGTTCTTC. Its protein product is CASSLELAGGGIWNEQFF.

The chain carries TRBV5-1 and TRBJ1-3; 7 positions agree with TRBD1. The CDR3 consists of 16 residues. V shed 0 bases and J 3 bases; nucleotides not matched to a gene: 6. The germline gives CDR1 SGHRS, CDR2 YFSETQ. For the CDR3, the DNA is TGCGCCAGCAGCTTGGGGGACAGCCGCTTTGGAAACACCATATATTTT. It encodes CASSLGDSRFGNTIYF.

This rearrangement joins TRBV15 to TRBJ2-2, with D possibly TRBD1 on 6 matching bases. Germline assignment: CDR1 LNHNV and CDR2 YYDKDF (reference sequence). This CDR3 has 16 residues. Trimming left V 0 bases short and J 4 bases short, with 12 bases between. CDR3 protein: CATSRDRKGGTGELFF. Here the CDR3 DNA reads TGTGCCACCAGCAGAGATCGAAAAGGGGGCACCGGGGAGCTGTTTTTT.

In its sample, this clonotype was seen many times. The rearrangement links TRBV18 to TRBJ2-5; D not certain. Germline V lookup: CDR1 KGHSH, CDR2 LQKENI. Trimming left V 4 bases short and J 5 bases short, with 11 bases between. This CDR3 is built from 13 residues. The DNA of the CDR3 is TGTGCCAGCTCACTGGGGATTTCTGAGACCCAGTACTTC. It translates to CASSLGISETQYF.

V gene TRBV5-1 combines with J gene TRBJ2-7; the D gene could be TRBD1 or TRBD2 (5 bases each). From germline, CDR1 is SGHRS and CDR2 YFSETQ. Between the trimmed V and J ends, which lost 2 bases and 3 bases, there was a span of 15 bases. The CDR3 length is 15 residues. CDR3 sequence reads: CASSFRRGFLYEQYF. CDR3 nucleotides: TGCGCCAGCAGCTTTCGCCGGGGCTTCCTCTACGAGCAGTACTTC. The variable domain in full, with the rest retrieved from reference TRBV5-1 and TRBJ2-7, is KAGVTQTPRYLIKTRGQQVTLSCSPISGHRSVSWYQQTPGQGLQFLFEYFSETQRNKGNFPGRFSGRQFSNSRSEMNVSTLELGDSALYLCASSFRRGFLYEQYFGPGTRLTVT.

This chain uses TRBV29-1 with TRBJ2-3; D unclear. Germline V lookup: CDR1 SQVTM, CDR2 ANQGSEA. The CDR3 sequence is 12 residues long. The V and J ends lost 4 bases and 3 bases respectively, with 8 bases between them. The CDR3 nucleotides read TGCAGCGTTGTCCTCATAACAGATACGCAGTATTTT. Translating it yields CSVVLITDTQYF.

In this sample, this clonotype turned up a few times. The gene calls are TRBV29-1 and TRBJ2-7; possible D gene TRBD2, 6 bases. Germline CDR1 SQVTM, CDR2 ANQGSEA. The germline V and J ends were trimmed by 7 bases and 0 bases, with 13 bases remaining between them. This CDR3 has 13 amino acids. Here the CDR3 DNA reads TGCAGCGGCGGGGACGGCGACTCCTACGAGCAGTACTTC. Translating it yields CSGGDGDSYEQYF.

This clonotype was seen a handful of times. The rearrangement joins TRBV5-6 to TRBJ2-4, with D unclear. The V gene's germline CDR1 is SGHDT and CDR2 YYEEEE. Trimming took off 0 bases at V and 13 bases at J, with 14 bases between the two ends. This CDR3 has 13 residues. For the CDR3, the DNA is TGTGCCAGCAGCTTGGAGCCACCGGGCCTCCAGTACTTC. It specifies CASSLEPPGLQYF.

The CDR3 DNA follows: TGTGCCAGCCAGGGACGCTACGAGCAGTACTTC. It encodes CASQGRYEQYF. The rearrangement uses TRBV19 and TRBJ2-7; D possibly uses TRBD1 or TRBD2 (5 bases each). V was shortened by 9 bases and J by 3 bases, with 9 bases between the two germline ends. Germline values: CDR1 LNHDA, CDR2 SQIVND (reference sequence). This CDR3 contains 11 residues.

The chain uses TRBV3-1 and TRBJ1-1; TRBD1 matches at 11 bases. The length of the CDR3 is 15 residues. Germline V gene data show CDR1 as LGHDT and CDR2 as YNNKEL (reference sequence). Unmatched junction bases numbered 6, after V lost 4 bases and J lost 5 bases. CDR3 in amino acids: CASSRGQGVGTEAFF. The DNA of the CDR3 is TGTGCCAGCAGCCGGGGACAGGGGGTTGGGACTGAAGCTTTCTTT.

There are many counts of this clonotype. The CDR3 DNA reads as TGCAGTGCTAGAGATCAGGAGACTTCCCCCTACGAGCAGTACTTC. Amino acids: CSARDQETSPYEQYF. The chain recombines TRBV20-1 with TRBJ2-7; D is ambiguous. The CDR3 totals 15 residues. Germline-derived CDR1 and CDR2 are DFQATT and SNEGSKA (reference sequence). V was pared by 0 bases and J by 2 bases, with 14 bases between.

The V call is TRBV7-6, the J call TRBJ1-1; 7 bases agree with TRBD1. This CDR3 region has 14 residues. Germline V gene sequence: CDR1 SGHVS, CDR2 FNYEAQ. V lost 3 bases, J lost 5 bases, and 6 bases stayed unmatched. CDR3 protein: CASSLGGGWTEAFF. CDR3 nucleotides: TGTGCCAGCAGCTTGGGAGGGGGCTGGACTGAAGCTTTCTTT. Full variable domain (missing parts from reference TRBV7-6 and TRBJ1-1): GAGVSQSPRYKVTKRGQDVALRCDPISGHVSLYWYRQALGQGPEFLTYFNYEAQQDKSGLPNDRFSAERPEGSISTLTIQRTEQRDSAMYRCASSLGGGWTEAFFGQGTRLTVV.

This clonotype was detected ten times or more. The chain couples TRBV5-1 to TRBJ2-1; TRBD2 matches at 11 bases. V gave up 1 base and J gave up 3 bases; unmatched junction bases: 9. Germline CDR1 is SGHRS and CDR2 is YFSETQ. The CDR3 loop spans 18 amino acids. CDR3 amino acids: CASSLMAMGLADYNEQFF. The CDR3 coding sequence is TGCGCCAGCAGCTTGATGGCTATGGGACTAGCGGACTACAATGAGCAGTTCTTC.

This clonotype has more than one count but fewer than ten. The J gene is TRBJ2-7, the V gene TRBV5-1, with 12 bases lining up with TRBD2. This CDR3 comprises 14 residues. V lost 3 bases, J lost 4 bases, and 2 bases stayed unmatched. CDR1 and CDR2 from the germline V gene are SGHRS and YFSETQ. The CDR3 sequence is CASSWTSGVYEQYF. In nucleotides, the CDR3 is TGCGCCAGCAGCTGGACTAGCGGGGTGTACGAGCAGTACTTC.

This clonotype was observed a handful of times. The gene calls are TRBV30 and TRBJ2-7; D unclear. Germline V CDR1 and CDR2: GTSNPN, SVGIG (reference sequence). V lost 0 bases to trimming and J lost 4 bases, with 4 bases between them. The CDR3 has 11 amino acids. Written as DNA, the CDR3 is TGTGCCTGGAGTGTCACGTACGAGCAGTACTTC. It codes for CAWSVTYEQYF.